Each of the 18 T cell receptor beta chains below was sequenced from the same sample in a study of shared T cell receptors in the human thymus. TCRdb's copy holds only in-frame clones and misses some; the assay was immunoSEQ multiplex PCR. The sample records hundreds of thousands of clones, over 75% being singletons. This sample also appeared in a second study, on human thymus T cells.

The sequenced sample was thymocytes. All receptors derive from a boy in the first two years of life with a congenital heart defect.

The chain has TRBV9 and TRBJ2-1, with D maybe TRBD2 (6 bases). Per germline, CDR1 SGDLS and CDR2 YYNGEE. V gave up 0 bases and J gave up 5 bases, with 12 bases separating them. This CDR3 has 15 amino acids. The CDR3: CASSVGGTHHNEQFF. In DNA form, the CDR3 reads TGTGCCAGCAGCGTAGGAGGGACTCACCACAATGAGCAGTTCTTC.

The chain recombines TRBV4-2 with TRBJ2-2; D uncertain. V dropped 0 bases and J dropped 6 bases, with 8 bases sitting between them. Per the germline V gene, CDR1 is LGHNA and CDR2 is YNFKEQ. The CDR3 contains 14 residues. CDR3 DNA: TGTGCCAGCAGCCAAGATGAGGCGGCCGGGGAGCTGTTTTTT. It codes for CASSQDEAAGELFF.

The chain couples TRBV5-1 to TRBJ1-1, with a weak D call TRBD1 (5 bases). Trimming cost V 0 bases and J 3 bases, with 12 bases left between them. Germline V lookup: CDR1 SGHRS, CDR2 YFSETQ. The CDR3 is 15 residues long. The CDR3 DNA sequence: TGCGCCAGCAGCTTGGTGACAGAGAGATACACTGAAGCTTTCTTT. Its protein product is CASSLVTERYTEAFF.

The chain combines TRBV14 with TRBJ1-5, with a weak D call TRBD1 (6 bases). V shed 4 bases and J shed 4 bases, with 11 bases lying between them. This CDR3 is 14 amino acids long. CDR1 is SGHDN, CDR2 FVKESK, per germline. Here the CDR3 DNA reads TGTGCCAGCAGCCGAGGGGGGGGGAATCAGCCCCAGCATTTT. Its translation is CASSRGGGNQPQHF.

This clone appeared a single time. The chain recombines TRBV27 with TRBJ1-2, with D possibly being TRBD1 (5 bases). Germline V lookup: CDR1 MNHEY, CDR2 SMNVEV (reference sequence). CDR3 length: 13 amino acids. Trimming removed 5 bases at V and 3 bases at J, with 10 bases between. CDR3 in amino acids: CASSQGRDYGYTF. As DNA, the CDR3 is TGTGCCAGCAGTCAGGGCCGGGACTATGGCTACACCTTC.

The rearrangement links TRBV14 to TRBJ2-4; D is perhaps TRBD2 (6 bases). Trimming removed 0 bases at V and 0 bases at J, with 15 bases between. This CDR3 has 18 residues. Germline lookup yields CDR1 SGHDN and CDR2 FVKESK. The CDR3 sequence is CASSQDPSGEVAKNIQYF. CDR3 in DNA: TGTGCCAGCAGCCAAGATCCATCGGGGGAGGTAGCCAAAAACATTCAGTACTTC.

The CDR3, as DNA: TGTGCCAGCTTATACAGAGGGCTAGCGGGAGGGCCTAGCACAGATACGCAGTATTTT. This gives the protein CASLYRGLAGGPSTDTQYF. The chain is built from TRBV2 and TRBJ2-3; 12 positions match TRBD2. Trimming took 8 bases from V and 0 from J; bases not matched to a gene: 15. There are 19 residues in the CDR3. CDR1 is SNHLY, CDR2 FYNNEI, per germline.

The chain links TRBV4-2 to TRBJ2-7; 7 bases agree with TRBD1. The germline gives CDR1 LGHNA, CDR2 YNFKEQ. CDR3 size: 14 residues. The V segment lost 4 bases and the J segment 4 bases; nucleotides outside the gene matches: 7. Written as DNA, the CDR3 is TGTGCCAGCAGCCCCCCTGACAGGGTATACGAGCAGTACTTC. Amino acid sequence: CASSPPDRVYEQYF.

The chain combines TRBV19 with TRBJ1-3; D is perhaps TRBD1 (5 bases). CDR3 length: 18 residues. Germline CDR1 and CDR2: LNHDA and SQIVND (reference sequence). Trimming removed 7 bases from V and 2 bases from J, with 24 bases in between. The CDR3 region has the DNA TGTGCCAGTACCCATTGGGGGATAGCGGCAGGGACTGGAAACACCATATATTTT. Amino acid sequence: CASTHWGIAAGTGNTIYF.

The chain has TRBV18 and TRBJ2-7; perhaps TRBD1 as D (6 bases). The germline V gene has CDR1 KGHSH and CDR2 LQKENI. The V gene lost 3 bases and the J gene lost 5 bases, with 20 bases spanning the gap. The CDR3 sequence is 16 residues long. The CDR3 nucleotides are TGTGCCAGCTCACCGAATGTGGGGGCATACAGCCACGAGCAGTACTTC. Translation gives CASSPNVGAYSHEQYF. Using reference TRBV18 and TRBJ2-7 for the parts outside the CDR3, the full variable domain is NAGVMQNPRHLVRRRGQEARLRCSPMKGHSHVYWYRQLPEEGLKFMVYLQKENIIDESGMPKERFSAEFPKEGPSILRIQQVVRGDSAAYFCASSPNVGAYSHEQYFGPGTRLTVT.

This clone turned up a few times. Other DNA sequences from this sample encode an identical CDR3 as well. The rearrangement links TRBV27 to TRBJ1-1; D gene unclear. V was pared by 2 bases and J by 0 bases, with 7 bases between. Germline V gene sequence: CDR1 MNHEY, CDR2 SMNVEV (reference sequence). This CDR3 spans 14 amino acids. CDR3 amino acids: CASSLGRMNTEAFF. CDR3 sequence (DNA): TGTGCCAGCAGTTTAGGGAGGATGAACACTGAAGCTTTCTTT.

The J gene is TRBJ2-7, the V gene TRBV5-1; TRBD2 might be the D (6 bases). The V gene lost 5 bases and the J gene lost 2 bases, with 17 bases spanning the gap. The V gene's germline CDR1 is SGHRS and CDR2 YFSETQ. The CDR3 has 15 amino acids. CDR3 protein: CASSLPDGRPYEQYF. CDR3 in DNA: TGCGCCAGCAGTCTCCCGGACGGGAGACCCTACGAGCAGTACTTC.

The rearrangement links TRBV5-6 to TRBJ2-7; TRBD1 matches at 8 bases. The V segment lost 3 bases and the J segment 0 bases; nucleotides outside the gene matches: 8. CDR3 length: 16 residues. CDR1 and CDR2 from the germline V gene are SGHDT and YYEEEE. The CDR3 region has the DNA TGTGCCAGCAGCTCCCCGAGACAGGGGCCCTCCTACGAGCAGTACTTC. As protein: CASSSPRQGPSYEQYF. The complete variable domain, with remaining parts taken from reference TRBV5-6 and TRBJ2-7, reads DAGVTQSPTHLIKTRGQQVTLRCSPKSGHDTVSWYQQALGQGPQFIFQYYEEEERQRGNFPDRFSGHQFPNYSSELNVNALLLGDSALYLCASSSPRQGPSYEQYFGPGTRLTVT.

V gene TRBV9 combines with J gene TRBJ2-3; D is possibly TRBD2 (5 bases). CDR3 length equals 15 residues. The germline V gene has CDR1 SGDLS and CDR2 YYNGEE. V lost 4 bases and J 5 bases, leaving 17 bases between the germline ends. The CDR3 DNA follows: TGTGCCAGCAGCTGCAGGACTGGAACACTAGATACGCAGTATTTT. Its protein is CASSCRTGTLDTQYF. Supplemented by reference TRBV9 and TRBJ2-3, the full variable domain reads DSGVTQTPKHLITATGQRVTLRCSPRSGDLSVYWYQQSLDQGLQFLIQYYNGEERAKGNILERFSAQQFPDLHSELNLSSLELGDSALYFCASSCRTGTLDTQYFGPGTRLTVL.

This clone has just a few counts. The chain employs TRBV6-1 and TRBJ2-7; possible D gene TRBD2, 7 bases. This CDR3 is built from 15 residues. V was cut by 0 bases and J by 4 bases, with 13 bases left in between. CDR1 and CDR2 from the germline V gene are MNHNS and SASEGT. CDR3 DNA sequence: TGTGCCAGCAGTGAAGCGCCTAGGGGGGGATACGAGCAGTACTTC. Its translation is CASSEAPRGGYEQYF.

The chain links TRBV7-2 to TRBJ2-7; 8 bases map to TRBD1. Germline loops: CDR1 SGHTA, CDR2 FQGNSA. V trimming: 1 base; J trimming: 3 bases; junction bases outside the gene matches: 5. The CDR3 has 15 amino acids. This chain's CDR3 is CASSLGLGQDYEQYF. The CDR3 nucleotides read TGTGCCAGCAGCTTAGGGCTGGGACAGGACTACGAGCAGTACTTC.

The chain recombines TRBV27 with TRBJ2-2, with D possibly matching TRBD1 (6 bases). The germline V and J ends were trimmed by 4 bases and 2 bases, with 17 bases remaining between them. This CDR3 comprises 17 residues. The V gene's germline CDR1 is MNHEY and CDR2 SMNVEV (reference sequence). CDR3 in amino acids: CASSSYQGQTNTGELFF. The CDR3 nucleotides are TGTGCCAGCAGTTCGTACCAAGGACAGACCAACACCGGGGAGCTGTTTTTT.

This sequence joins TRBV30 and TRBJ1-1; TRBD1 matches 7 bases. With 0 bases clipped from V and 0 bases from J, the junction kept 13 bases outside the gene matches. The CDR3 sequence is 18 residues long. Looked up from germline, CDR1 is GTSNPN and CDR2 is SVGIG (reference sequence). The CDR3 DNA reads as TGTGCCTGGAGTGTACCGGGACAGAAGAGGACATTGAACACTGAAGCTTTCTTT. It codes for CAWSVPGQKRTLNTEAFF.